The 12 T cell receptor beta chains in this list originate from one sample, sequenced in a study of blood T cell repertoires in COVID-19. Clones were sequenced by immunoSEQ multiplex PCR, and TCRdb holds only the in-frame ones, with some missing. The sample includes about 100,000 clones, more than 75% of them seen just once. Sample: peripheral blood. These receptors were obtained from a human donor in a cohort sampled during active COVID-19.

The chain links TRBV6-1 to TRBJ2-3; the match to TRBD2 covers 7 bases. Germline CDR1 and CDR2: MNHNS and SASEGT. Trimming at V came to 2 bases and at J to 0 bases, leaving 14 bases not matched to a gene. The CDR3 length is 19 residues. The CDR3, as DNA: TGTGCCAGCAGTGAACGGGGGGACGCGTCCGAGTTGAGCACAGATACGCAGTATTTT. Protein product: CASSERGDASELSTDTQYF.

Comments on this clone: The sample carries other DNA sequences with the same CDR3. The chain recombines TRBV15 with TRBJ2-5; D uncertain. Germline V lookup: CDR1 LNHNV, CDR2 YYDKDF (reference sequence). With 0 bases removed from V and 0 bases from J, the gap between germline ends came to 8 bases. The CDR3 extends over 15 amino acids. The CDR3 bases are TGTGCCACCAGCAGAGATCGCCGGTACCAAGAGACCCAGTACTTC. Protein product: CATSRDRRYQETQYF.

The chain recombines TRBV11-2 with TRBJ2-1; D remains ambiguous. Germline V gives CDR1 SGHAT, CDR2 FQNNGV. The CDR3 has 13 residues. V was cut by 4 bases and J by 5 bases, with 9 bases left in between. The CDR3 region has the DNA TGTGCCAGCAGCTCTGGCACAAACAATGAGCAGTTCTTC. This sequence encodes CASSSGTNNEQFF.

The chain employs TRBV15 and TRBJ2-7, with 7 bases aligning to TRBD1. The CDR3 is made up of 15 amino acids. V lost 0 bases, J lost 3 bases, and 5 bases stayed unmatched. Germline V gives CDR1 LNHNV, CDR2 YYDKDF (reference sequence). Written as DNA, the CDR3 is TGTGCCACCAGCAGAGATAGGGGGACAGACTACGAGCAGTACTTC. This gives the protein CATSRDRGTDYEQYF.

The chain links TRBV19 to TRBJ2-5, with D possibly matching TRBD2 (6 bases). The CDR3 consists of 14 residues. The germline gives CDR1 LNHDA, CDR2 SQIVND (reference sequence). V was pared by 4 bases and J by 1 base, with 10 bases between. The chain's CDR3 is CASSNSGLQETQYF. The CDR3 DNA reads TGTGCCAGTAGTAACTCGGGACTCCAAGAGACCCAGTACTTC.

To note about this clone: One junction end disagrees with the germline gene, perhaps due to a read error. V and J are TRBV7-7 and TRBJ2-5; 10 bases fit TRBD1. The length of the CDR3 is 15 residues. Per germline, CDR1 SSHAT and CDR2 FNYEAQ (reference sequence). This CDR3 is CASSLAGTGEETQYF. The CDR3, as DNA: TGTGCTAGCAGCTTAGCCGGGACAGGGGAAGAGACCCAGTACTTC.

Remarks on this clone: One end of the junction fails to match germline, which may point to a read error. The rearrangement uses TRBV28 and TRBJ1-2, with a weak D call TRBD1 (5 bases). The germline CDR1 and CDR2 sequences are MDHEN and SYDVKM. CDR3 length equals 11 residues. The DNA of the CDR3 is TGTGTCAGCCAGGGAACCTATGGCTACACCTTC. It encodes CVSQGTYGYTF.

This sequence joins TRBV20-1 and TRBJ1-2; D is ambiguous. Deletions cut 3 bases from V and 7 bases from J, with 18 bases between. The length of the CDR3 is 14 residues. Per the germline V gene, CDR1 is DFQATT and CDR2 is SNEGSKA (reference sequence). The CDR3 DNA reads TGCAGTGCTAGTCCCCCTGCTCGGGCGGGTGGCTACACCTTC. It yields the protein CSASPPARAGGYTF.

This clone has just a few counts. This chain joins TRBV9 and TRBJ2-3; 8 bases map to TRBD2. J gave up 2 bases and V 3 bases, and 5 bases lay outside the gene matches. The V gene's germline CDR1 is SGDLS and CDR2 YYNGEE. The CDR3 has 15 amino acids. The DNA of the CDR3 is TGTGCCAGCAGCGCGGGGGGGGCCTTCACAGATACGCAGTATTTT. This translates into CASSAGGAFTDTQYF.

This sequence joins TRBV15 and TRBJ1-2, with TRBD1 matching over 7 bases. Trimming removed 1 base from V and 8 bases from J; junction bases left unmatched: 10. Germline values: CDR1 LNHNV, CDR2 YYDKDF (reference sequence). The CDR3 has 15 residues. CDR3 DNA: TGTGCCACCAGCAGAGGGGGAACAGGGGTCGGAGGCTACACCTTC. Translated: CATSRGGTGVGGYTF. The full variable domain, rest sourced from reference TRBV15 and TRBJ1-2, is DAMVIQNPRYQVTQFGKPVTLSCSQTLNHNVMYWYQQKSSQAPKLLFHYYDKDFNNEADTPDNFQSRRPNTSFCFLDIRSPGLGDTAMYLCATSRGGTGVGGYTFGSGTRLTVV.

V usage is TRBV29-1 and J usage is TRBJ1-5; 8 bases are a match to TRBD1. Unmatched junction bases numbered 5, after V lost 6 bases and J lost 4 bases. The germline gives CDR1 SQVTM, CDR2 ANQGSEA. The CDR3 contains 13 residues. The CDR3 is CSVGGQANQPQHF. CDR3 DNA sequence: TGCAGCGTGGGGGGACAGGCAAATCAGCCCCAGCATTTT. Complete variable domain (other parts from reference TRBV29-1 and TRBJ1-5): SAVISQKPSRDICQRGTSLTIQCQVDSQVTMMFWYRQQPGQSLTLIATANQGSEATYESGFVIDKFPISRPNLTFSTLTVSNMSPEDSSIYLCSVGGQANQPQHFGDGTRLSIL.

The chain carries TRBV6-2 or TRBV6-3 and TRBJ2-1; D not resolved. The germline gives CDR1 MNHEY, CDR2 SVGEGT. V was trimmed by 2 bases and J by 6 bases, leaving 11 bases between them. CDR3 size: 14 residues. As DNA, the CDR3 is TGTGCCAGCAGTTACGGTGCTAACCCCAATGAGCAGTTCTTC. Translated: CASSYGANPNEQFF.